The T cell receptor (beta chain) described here comes from a study of T cells in Graves' hyperthyroidism and ophthalmopathy. Overall study: Any treatment followed the collection of peripheral blood at initial diagnosis.

This clonotype occurred many times. Any symptoms of ophthalmopathy came after the first hyperthyroidism diagnosis, from which the blood sample dates. Amplification of TCR beta CDR3 regions used RNA as the template. HTBI primers were used for first-round RT-PCR of the TCR CDR3. TCRdb re-derived calls from the multiplex PCR reads in MiXCR, one entry per CDR3 protein. Of more than 350,000 distinct CDR3 sequences in the sample, approximately 18% are singletons; the top ten hold 30% to 40%. What was sequenced was blood. The source is a woman aged 25 to 45 with Graves' hyperthyroidism that later progressed to Graves' ophthalmopathy.

For the CDR3, the DNA is TGCAGTGCCCCGGACAGGGACACAGATACGCAGTATTTT. Translating it yields CSAPDRDTDTQYF. The rearrangement joins TRBV20-1 to TRBJ2-3, with 8 bases identical to TRBD1. This CDR3 region has 13 residues. V lost 6 bases, J lost 2 bases, and 4 bases stayed unmatched. CDR1 is DFQATT and CDR2 is SNEGSKA in the germline V gene (reference sequence).